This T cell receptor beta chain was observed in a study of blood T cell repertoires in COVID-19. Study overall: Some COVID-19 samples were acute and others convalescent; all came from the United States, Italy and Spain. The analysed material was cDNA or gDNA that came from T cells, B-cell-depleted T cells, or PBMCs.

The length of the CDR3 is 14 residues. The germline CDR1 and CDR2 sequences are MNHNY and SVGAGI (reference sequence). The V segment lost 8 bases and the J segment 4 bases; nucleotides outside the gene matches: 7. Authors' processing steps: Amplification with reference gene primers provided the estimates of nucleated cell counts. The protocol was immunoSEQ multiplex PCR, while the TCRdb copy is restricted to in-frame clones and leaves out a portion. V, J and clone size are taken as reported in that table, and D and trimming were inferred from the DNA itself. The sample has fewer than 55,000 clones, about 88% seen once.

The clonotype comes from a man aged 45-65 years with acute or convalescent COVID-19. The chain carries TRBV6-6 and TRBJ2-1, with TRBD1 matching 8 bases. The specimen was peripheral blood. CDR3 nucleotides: TGTGCCAGCTCCCCGGGACAGGTTTACAATGAGCAGTTCTTC. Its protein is CASSPGQVYNEQFF.